One and the same sample provided the 29 T cell receptor beta chains below, sequenced in a study of cytomegalovirus exposure and HLA in healthy donors. It was with 60 Vbeta and 13 Jbeta primers that the PCR ran. Assay used: immunoSEQ multiplex PCR; TCRdb lists only in-frame clones, some missing. The table records 160,000 or so clones, nearly 80% of them present only once. Sequenced material: PBMCs. These receptor sequences come from a man aged 18 to 29 in good health and CMV-seropositive.

CDR3: CASSLPSGRNDEQYF. DNA for the CDR3: TGCGCCAGCAGCTTGCCTAGCGGGAGGAACGACGAGCAGTACTTC. The V gene is TRBV5-1, the J gene TRBJ2-7, with 11 nucleotides matching TRBD2. CDR1 is SGHRS and CDR2 is YFSETQ in the germline V gene. V lost 1 base and J lost 5; bases outside the gene matches: 5. The CDR3 covers 15 residues. Variable domain in full (rest from reference TRBV5-1 and TRBJ2-7): KAGVTQTPRYLIKTRGQQVTLSCSPISGHRSVSWYQQTPGQGLQFLFEYFSETQRNKGNFPGRFSGRQFSNSRSEMNVSTLELGDSALYLCASSLPSGRNDEQYFGPGTRLTVT.

The chain carries TRBV2 and TRBJ2-2; D might be TRBD2 (7 bases). V dropped 6 bases and J dropped 3 bases, with 14 bases sitting between them. The CDR3 runs 15 residues. Germline V gene sequence: CDR1 SNHLY, CDR2 FYNNEI. The DNA for the CDR3 is TGTGCCAGCAGGGGGGGGCAGGGGTACACCGGGGAGCTGTTTTTT. Its protein is CASRGGQGYTGELFF. Filled out from reference TRBV2 and TRBJ2-2, the complete variable domain reads EPEVTQTPSHQVTQMGQEVILRCVPISNHLYFYWYRQILGQKVEFLVSFYNNEISEKSEIFDDQFSVERPDGSNFTLKIRSTKLEDSAMYFCASRGGQGYTGELFFGEGSRLTVL.

This clone was counted a few times. V is TRBV7-2 and J is TRBJ2-5; 9 positions match TRBD1. Germline V CDR1 and CDR2: SGHTA, FQGNSA. J lost 5 bases, V lost 5 bases, and 6 bases had no gene match. The CDR3 is made up of 14 amino acids. CDR3 sequence (DNA): TGTGCCAGCAGCGTACAGGGGGCCCGCGAGACCCAGTACTTC. It encodes CASSVQGARETQYF.

Comments on this clone: One end of the junction varies from germline; a read error may be responsible. The genes are TRBV18 and TRBJ2-4; D is perhaps TRBD2 (6 bases). The germline V gene encodes CDR1 KGHSH and CDR2 LQKENI. CDR3 size: 15 residues. DNA of the CDR3: TGTGCCAGCTCACCGCCTTCACTAGCCAAAAACAGTCAGTACTTC. Its protein product is CASSPPSLAKNSQYF.

This chain links TRBV27 with TRBJ1-1; D is possibly TRBD1 (6 bases). Germline lookup yields CDR1 MNHEY and CDR2 SMNVEV (reference sequence). The CDR3 is made up of 17 amino acids. V was pared by 0 bases and J by 1 base, with 15 bases between. The CDR3 is CASSLSPGHLRNTEAFF. In DNA, the CDR3 is TGTGCCAGCAGTTTATCTCCGGGACACCTAAGGAACACTGAAGCTTTCTTT.

The J gene is TRBJ1-4, the V gene TRBV5-1, with 9 bases that match TRBD1. The length of the CDR3 is 13 residues. V lost 3 bases to trimming and J lost 8 bases; unmatched junction nucleotides: 2. Germline V gene lookup returns CDR1 SGHRS and CDR2 YFSETQ. CDR3 protein: CASSWGQGEKLFF. CDR3 DNA sequence: TGCGCCAGCAGCTGGGGACAGGGAGAAAAACTGTTTTTT. Complete variable domain (other parts from reference TRBV5-1 and TRBJ1-4): KAGVTQTPRYLIKTRGQQVTLSCSPISGHRSVSWYQQTPGQGLQFLFEYFSETQRNKGNFPGRFSGRQFSNSRSEMNVSTLELGDSALYLCASSWGQGEKLFFGSGTQLSVL.

The chain couples TRBV19 to TRBJ2-7, with a possible D match to TRBD2 (5 bases). V was pared by 6 bases and J by 1 base, with 13 bases between. CDR3 length: 14 amino acids. Looked up from germline, CDR1 is LNHDA and CDR2 is SQIVND (reference sequence). The CDR3 reads CASSPSRDSYEQYF. The CDR3 DNA sequence: TGTGCCAGTAGCCCCTCGAGGGATTCCTACGAGCAGTACTTC.

This chain connects TRBV4-1 to TRBJ2-1, with D possibly matching TRBD1 (6 bases). In germline, CDR1 is MGHRA, CDR2 YSYEKL. V dropped 1 base and J dropped 8 bases, with 15 bases sitting between them. This CDR3 region has 15 residues. This CDR3 reads CASSQAGVEVYEQFF. The DNA of the CDR3 is TGCGCCAGCAGCCAAGCAGGGGTGGAGGTCTATGAGCAGTTCTTC.

The chain links TRBV5-4 to TRBJ2-7; 8 bases agree with TRBD1. This CDR3 is 14 amino acids long. The germline V gene has CDR1 SGHNT and CDR2 YYREEE (reference sequence). After removal of 4 bases from V and 0 bases from J, the junction contained 3 bases not matched to a gene. The CDR3 reads CASSRTGTSYEQYF. The CDR3 bases are TGTGCCAGCAGCAGGACAGGGACCTCCTACGAGCAGTACTTC. The variable domain in full, with the rest retrieved from reference TRBV5-4 and TRBJ2-7, is ETGVTQSPTHLIKTRGQQVTLRCSSQSGHNTVSWYQQALGQGPQFIFQYYREEENGRGNFPPRFSGLQFPNYSSELNVNALELDDSALYLCASSRTGTSYEQYFGPGTRLTVT.

With regard to this clone: Other DNA sequences within the sample encode an identical CDR3. The gene calls are TRBV7-3 and TRBJ1-3; D unresolved. Between the trimmed V and J ends, which lost 2 bases and 0 bases, there was a span of 5 bases. Looked up from germline, CDR1 is SGHTA and CDR2 is FQGTGA. CDR3 length: 14 amino acids. CDR3 region: CASSLSYSGNTIYF. The CDR3 bases are TGTGCCAGCAGCTTATCCTACTCTGGAAACACCATATATTTT.

This sequence joins TRBV5-6 and TRBJ2-5; tentatively, D is TRBD1 (6 bases). The CDR3 is 13 amino acids. Trimming cost V 4 bases and J 0 bases, with 7 bases left between them. Germline V gene data show CDR1 as SGHDT and CDR2 as YYEEEE. The CDR3 sequence: CASSRTDQETQYF. The CDR3 bases are TGTGCCAGCAGCCGGACAGACCAAGAGACCCAGTACTTC. Together with reference TRBV5-6 and TRBJ2-5, the CDR3 gives the full variable domain: DAGVTQSPTHLIKTRGQQVTLRCSPKSGHDTVSWYQQALGQGPQFIFQYYEEEERQRGNFPDRFSGHQFPNYSSELNVNALLLGDSALYLCASSRTDQETQYFGPGTRLLVL.

The chain links TRBV21-1 to TRBJ2-1; the table's TRBD1 call for D was not verified on the DNA. TRBV21-1 is a listed pseudogene. There are 17 residues in the CDR3. The CDR3 DNA follows: TGTGCCAGCCGACTCGATAAGGGACAGGGCCCCTACAATGAGCAGTTCTTC. As protein: CASRLDKGQGPYNEQFF.

This chain joins TRBV6-6 and TRBJ2-5, with D possibly matching TRBD2 (6 bases). The CDR3 contains 14 residues. Germline V lookup: CDR1 MNHNY, CDR2 SVGAGI (reference sequence). Trimming took 2 bases from V and 3 from J, leaving 10 bases between them. The chain's CDR3 is CASSYGRGKETQYF. The CDR3 nucleotides are TGTGCCAGCAGTTACGGGCGGGGTAAAGAGACCCAGTACTTC.

There are a few counts of this clone. The chain recombines TRBV5-1 with TRBJ2-5; D is ambiguous. CDR3 size: 13 residues. V lost 0 bases and J lost 5, with 8 bases in between. The germline V gene encodes CDR1 SGHRS and CDR2 YFSETQ. The chain's CDR3 is CASSLAQHETQYF. The CDR3 DNA follows: TGCGCCAGCAGCTTGGCACAGCATGAGACCCAGTACTTC.

Comments on this clone: The junction does not match germline at one end; this may be a read error. The chain employs TRBV7-9 and TRBJ1-6; tentative D call: TRBD1 (5 bases). This CDR3 region has 16 residues. Germline V lookup: CDR1 SEHNR, CDR2 FQNEAQ (reference sequence). As DNA, the CDR3 is TGTTCCAGCACCCCCCTGGGGGGCTCCTATAATTCACCCCTCCACTTT. Translating gives CSSTPLGGSYNSPLHF.

The chain carries TRBV19 and TRBJ1-3; D is undetermined. Trimming took 5 bases from V and 0 from J, leaving 11 bases between them. Germline V gives CDR1 LNHDA, CDR2 SQIVND (reference sequence). This CDR3 has 15 amino acids. DNA for the CDR3: TGTGCCAGTAGTCGGGGAAGAACCTCTGGAAACACCATATATTTT. It specifies CASSRGRTSGNTIYF. The entire variable domain, with the rest obtained from reference TRBV19 and TRBJ1-3, is as follows: DGGITQSPKYLFRKEGQNVTLSCEQNLNHDAMYWYRQDPGQGLRLIYYSQIVNDFQKGDIAEGYSVSREKKESFPLTVTSAQKNPTAFYLCASSRGRTSGNTIYFGEGSWLTVV.

This clone was observed a few times. J is TRBJ2-3 and V is TRBV13; TRBD2 matches 9 bases. Germline assignment: CDR1 PRHDT and CDR2 FYEKMQ (reference sequence). V lost 0 bases and J lost 5; bases outside the gene matches: 6. The CDR3 totals 16 residues. This CDR3 is CASSLGGGGARDTQYF. CDR3 in DNA: TGTGCCAGCAGCTTAGGTGGCGGGGGGGCTCGAGATACGCAGTATTTT.

The gene calls are TRBV2 and TRBJ2-7; 8 bases match TRBD2. CDR3 length: 12 amino acids. Germline assignment: CDR1 SNHLY and CDR2 FYNNEI. V lost 7 bases, J lost 4 bases, and 3 bases stayed unmatched. DNA of the CDR3: TGTGCCAGCATCCGGGGGGGGTACGAGCAGTACTTC. As protein: CASIRGGYEQYF.

The table lists this clone with a count of one. The chain carries TRBV5-6 and TRBJ1-1, with D unclear. CDR1 and CDR2 from the germline V gene are SGHDT and YYEEEE. The CDR3 is made up of 14 amino acids. The V end was cut by 0 bases, the J end by 7 bases, with 13 bases between. CDR3 region: CASSLAGFKVEAFF. CDR3 DNA sequence: TGTGCCAGCAGCTTGGCGGGGTTTAAGGTTGAAGCTTTCTTT.

The chain couples TRBV7-8 to TRBJ1-4; TRBD1 matches 9 bases. This CDR3 has 15 amino acids. The germline CDR1 and CDR2 sequences are SGHVS and FQNEAQ. Unmatched junction bases numbered 11, after V lost 5 bases and J lost 10 bases. The CDR3 region is CASSPRDRVGGKLFF. In nucleotides, the CDR3 is TGTGCCAGCAGCCCTAGGGACAGGGTAGGAGGAAAACTGTTTTTT.

The rearrangement joins TRBV11-2 to TRBJ1-3; 7 bases align to TRBD1. V was clipped by 5 bases and J by 1 base; unmatched bases: 5. There are 15 residues in the CDR3. Germline lookup yields CDR1 SGHAT and CDR2 FQNNGV. The CDR3 spells CASSLMGQSGNTIYF. The CDR3 DNA follows: TGTGCCAGCAGCCTGATGGGACAGTCTGGAAACACCATATATTTT.

This CDR3 is CASSSQTGEKLFF. The CDR3 DNA reads as TGTGCCAGCAGTTCCCAGACAGGTGAAAAACTGTTTTTT. This chain links TRBV25-1 with TRBJ1-4, with D tentatively TRBD1 (6 bases). Germline-derived CDR1 and CDR2 are MGHDK and SYGVNS. The germline V and J ends were trimmed by 5 bases and 7 bases, with 11 bases remaining between them. This CDR3 contains 13 residues.

V usage is TRBV10-3 and J usage is TRBJ2-2; 11 positions match TRBD2. The CDR3 length is 16 residues. Per the germline V gene, CDR1 is ENHRY and CDR2 is SYGVKD. Trimming took 6 bases from V and 8 from J; bases not matched to a gene: 11. CDR3 sequence: CAISPGLAESGGELFF. The CDR3, as DNA: TGTGCCATCAGCCCGGGACTAGCGGAGTCTGGGGGGGAGCTGTTTTTT.

The chain recombines TRBV19 with TRBJ1-2; 7 bases are a match to TRBD1. Germline CDR1 reads LNHDA; CDR2 reads SQIVND (reference sequence). With 6 bases clipped from V and 5 bases from J, the junction kept 6 bases outside the gene matches. This CDR3 is built from 13 residues. The CDR3 here is CASSEDRKYGYTF. In nucleotides, the CDR3 is TGTGCCAGTAGCGAGGACAGGAAATATGGCTACACCTTC.

The J gene is TRBJ2-3, the V gene TRBV29-1; no clear D. CDR1 and CDR2 from the germline V gene are SQVTM and ANQGSEA. The CDR3 extends over 16 amino acids. Trimming cost V 0 bases and J 3 bases, with 16 bases left between them. The CDR3 DNA sequence: TGCAGCGTTGAAGATGGCGTGGGCCCCGTTACAGATACGCAGTATTTT. Translated, it gives CSVEDGVGPVTDTQYF.

The CDR3 region has the DNA TGTGCCAGCAGCTTAGGCAGGACAGGGAGGCAGACCCAGTACTTC. Translation: CASSLGRTGRQTQYF. The V and J genes are TRBV7-2 and TRBJ2-5, with 8 bases lining up with TRBD1. Germline V lookup: CDR1 SGHTA, CDR2 FQGNSA. This CDR3 contains 15 residues. The J segment lost 6 bases and the V segment lost 1 base, leaving 7 bases of the junction unmatched.

The V gene is TRBV13, the J gene TRBJ1-5, with D unclear. Trimming removed 4 bases at V and 2 bases at J, with 12 bases between. CDR1 PRHDT and CDR2 FYEKMQ come from the germline V gene (reference sequence). The CDR3 is made up of 15 amino acids. The chain's CDR3 is CASSSRFSGNQPQHF. In DNA, the CDR3 is TGTGCCAGCAGCTCTAGGTTCTCCGGCAATCAGCCCCAGCATTTT.

Turning to this clone: The junction and the germline gene differ at one end; a read error may be behind it. The rearrangement uses TRBV15 and TRBJ2-7; the match to TRBD2 covers 9 bases. Germline values: CDR1 LNHNV, CDR2 YYDKDF (reference sequence). This CDR3 is 14 amino acids long. The CDR3 protein is CATSRDYTRTSAFF. Written as DNA, the CDR3 is TGTGCCACCAGCAGAGATTATACCCGGACTAGCGCTTTCTTC.

The chain links TRBV6-5 to TRBJ2-3; D gene unclear. The CDR3 sequence is 15 residues long. In germline, CDR1 is MNHEY, CDR2 SVGAGI. V lost 0 bases, J lost 1 base, and 8 bases lay in between. Written as DNA, the CDR3 is TGTGCCAGCAGTTACTCAGTGGCGGGCACAGATACGCAGTATTTT. It specifies CASSYSVAGTDTQYF.